The entry below describes one T cell receptor (beta chain). Its antigen is as yet unknown. These data belong to a study of CD8+ T cells in alopecia areata. Study in general: Dosing spanned 6 to 18 months on tofacitinib, then 6 months off drug. General observations from the study: Patients showed less clear TCR sequence sharing than mice, possibly partly because of HLA diversity. Sequencing of scalp tissue also captures the resident alphabeta T cells of normal skin.

Deletions cut 2 bases from V and 0 bases from J, with 8 bases between. Germline CDR1 GTSNPN, CDR2 SVGIG (reference sequence). The CDR3 length is 13 residues. Isolated RNA was reverse transcribed into cDNA used as the sequencing template. Only in-frame clones appear in the TCRdb table, and some are missing; sequencing was by immunoSEQ multiplex PCR. The sample lists about 150,000 clones, 50% to 65% occurring once. The source of this sequence is a human donor with alopecia areata. J is TRBJ2-7 and V is TRBV30; D is perhaps TRBD1 (6 bases). This sample comprised CD8+ T cells sorted from blood, obtained at week 0. The CDR3 bases are TGTGCCTGGAGTTGGACAGCCTCCTACGAGCAGTACTTC. Its translation: CAWSWTASYEQYF.